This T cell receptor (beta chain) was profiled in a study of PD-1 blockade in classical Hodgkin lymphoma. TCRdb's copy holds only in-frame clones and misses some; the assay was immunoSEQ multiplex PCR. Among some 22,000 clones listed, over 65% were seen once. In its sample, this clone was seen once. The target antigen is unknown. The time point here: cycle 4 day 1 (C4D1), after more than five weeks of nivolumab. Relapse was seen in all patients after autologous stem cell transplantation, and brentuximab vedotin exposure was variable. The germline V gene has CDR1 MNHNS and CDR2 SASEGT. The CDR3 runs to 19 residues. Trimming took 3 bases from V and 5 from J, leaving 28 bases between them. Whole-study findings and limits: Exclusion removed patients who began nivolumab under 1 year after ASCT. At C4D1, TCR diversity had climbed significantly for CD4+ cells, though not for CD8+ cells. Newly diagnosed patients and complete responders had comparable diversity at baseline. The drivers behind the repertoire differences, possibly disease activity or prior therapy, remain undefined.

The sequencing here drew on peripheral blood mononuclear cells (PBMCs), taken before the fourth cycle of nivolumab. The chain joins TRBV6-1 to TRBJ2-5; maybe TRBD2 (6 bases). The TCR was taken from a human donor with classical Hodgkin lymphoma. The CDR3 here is CASSDRRGLAIRVLETQYF. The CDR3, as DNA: TGTGCCAGCAGTGACCGAAGGGGTCTAGCGATACGAGTTTTGGAGACCCAGTACTTC.